This section outlines one T cell receptor beta chain sequence together with its context. The sample is drawn from a study of blood T cell repertoires in COVID-19. Study as a whole: Samples of COVID-19 (acute and convalescent) were obtained from the United States, Italy and Spain. Sources were T cells, B-cell-depleted T cells, or PBMCs; the material itself was cDNA or gDNA.

V dropped 5 bases and J dropped 2 bases, with 15 bases sitting between them. The CDR3 runs to 15 residues. CDR1 and CDR2 from the germline V gene are SGDLS and YYNGEE. How the authors handled the data: Estimation of nucleated cell counts relied on the amplification of reference gene primers. Libraries were prepared by immunoSEQ multiplex PCR; TCRdb keeps only in-frame clonotypes and omits some of them. V and J calls and clone size come straight from that table; D and trimming were deduced from the DNA. This repertoire shows 45,000 to 55,000 clones, about nine tenths found once; its top ten account for approximately 7.8%.

This rearrangement joins TRBV9 to TRBJ2-3, with a possible D match to TRBD1 (6 bases). The sequence derives from a middle-aged man with active COVID-19. The source material was peripheral blood. CDR3 coding DNA: TGTGCCAGCAGTGAGTACCAGGGGTCCACAGATACGCAGTATTTT. As protein: CASSEYQGSTDTQYF. The whole variable domain, filled in from reference TRBV9 and TRBJ2-3, reads DSGVTQTPKHLITATGQRVTLRCSPRSGDLSVYWYQQSLDQGLQFLIQYYNGEERAKGNILERFSAQQFPDLHSELNLSSLELGDSALYFCASSEYQGSTDTQYFGPGTRLTVL.